Below, 23 T cell receptor beta chains from the same sample are listed, as sequenced in a study of B cell selection in AIRE deficiency. Method: immunoSEQ multiplex PCR; TCRdb's copy keeps in-frame clones and lacks some. The sample shows fewer than 30,000 clones, about 95% of them seen only once. Conventional CD4 T cells were sorted as CD4+CD127+ cells. Sample: CD4+CD127+ conventional T cells sorted from PBMCs. Receptor source: a human donor in good health.

The V call is TRBV7-2, the J call TRBJ2-2; D possibly uses TRBD1 or TRBD2 (5 bases each). Trimming stripped 4 bases from V and 1 base from J, with 13 bases between. This CDR3 is 16 amino acids long. CDR1 SGHTA and CDR2 FQGNSA come from the germline V gene. CDR3 DNA: TGTGCCAGCAGCTCACAGGTGGCGGGGAACACCGGGGAGCTGTTTTTT. The encoded protein is CASSSQVAGNTGELFF.

This rearrangement joins TRBV7-8 to TRBJ1-1; D ambiguous. The CDR3 covers 14 residues. Germline values: CDR1 SGHVS, CDR2 FQNEAQ. The germline V and J ends were trimmed by 1 base and 0 bases, with 6 bases remaining between them. The CDR3 here is CASSLGGLNTEAFF. The CDR3 region has the DNA TGTGCCAGCAGCTTAGGAGGGTTGAACACTGAAGCTTTCTTT.

J is TRBJ2-5 and V is TRBV10-3; D call uncertain. The CDR3 runs 14 residues. With 2 bases removed from V and 0 bases from J, the gap between germline ends came to 7 bases. CDR1 and CDR2 from the germline V gene are ENHRY and SYGVKD. Written as DNA, the CDR3 is TGTGCCATCAGTGAGAAGGCAGACCAAGAGACCCAGTACTTC. This codes for CAISEKADQETQYF.

Comments on this clone: Compared with germline, one end of the junction differs, possibly owing to a read error. The chain recombines TRBV4-2 with TRBJ2-5; TRBD2 matches 10 bases. Per germline, CDR1 LGHNA and CDR2 YNFKEQ. This CDR3 spans 18 amino acids. As DNA, the CDR3 is TGTGCCGGCAGCCAAGATCCCAGCGGGGGGGGATTCCAAGAGACCCAGTACTTC. This gives the protein CAGSQDPSGGGFQETQYF.

This sequence joins TRBV7-8 and TRBJ2-3; 8 nucleotides match TRBD2. This CDR3 is built from 15 residues. Germline CDR1 is SGHVS and CDR2 is FQNEAQ. The V gene end was trimmed by 5 bases and the J gene end by 3 bases; junction bases not matched to a gene: 7. The chain's CDR3 is CASSGAGVRTDTQYF. The CDR3 DNA is TGTGCCAGCAGCGGAGCGGGAGTGAGAACAGATACGCAGTATTTT.

This chain connects TRBV28 to TRBJ2-2; D gene ambiguous. CDR1 and CDR2 from the germline V gene are MDHEN and SYDVKM. Trimming pared 3 bases from V and 7 bases from J, leaving 6 bases between. This CDR3 has 12 residues. CDR3 coding DNA: TGTGCCAGCAGTTTTTCAGACGGGGAGCTGTTTTTT. Translation: CASSFSDGELFF.

The rearrangement uses TRBV5-4 and TRBJ2-7, with 7 bases aligning to TRBD1. CDR1 is SGHNT and CDR2 is YYREEE in the germline V gene (reference sequence). Germline trimming cut 2 bases from V and 2 bases from J; bases unmatched to any gene: 7. There are 15 residues in the CDR3. The CDR3 here is CASSFPGTETYEQYF. The CDR3 bases are TGTGCCAGCAGCTTCCCCGGGACAGAAACCTACGAGCAGTACTTC. Based on the CDR3 plus reference TRBV5-4 and TRBJ2-7, the full variable domain is ETGVTQSPTHLIKTRGQQVTLRCSSQSGHNTVSWYQQALGQGPQFIFQYYREEENGRGNFPPRFSGLQFPNYSSELNVNALELDDSALYLCASSFPGTETYEQYFGPGTRLTVT.

This clone was detected only once. The chain recombines TRBV2 with TRBJ1-5, with 12 positions matching TRBD1. V was clipped by 6 bases and J by 4 bases; unmatched bases: 7. This CDR3 is 16 amino acids long. Germline CDR1 SNHLY, CDR2 FYNNEI. The CDR3 nucleotides are TGTGCCAGCAGGGTTGGGACAGGGGGCTATAATCAGCCCCAGCATTTT. Protein product: CASRVGTGGYNQPQHF.

The chain couples TRBV2 to TRBJ2-2; D gene ambiguous. Trimming cost V 9 bases and J 3 bases, with 11 bases left between them. Germline V CDR1 and CDR2: SNHLY, FYNNEI. The CDR3 contains 13 residues. This CDR3 is CARALPHTGELFF. The CDR3 region has the DNA TGTGCCAGAGCATTACCCCACACCGGGGAGCTGTTTTTT.

Only one count was recorded for this clone. CDR3 protein: CAISAGLATNEQFF. For the CDR3, the DNA is TGTGCCATCAGTGCAGGACTAGCGACCAATGAGCAGTTCTTC. The chain links TRBV10-3 to TRBJ2-1; 9 bases align to TRBD2. Germline loops: CDR1 ENHRY, CDR2 SYGVKD. Trimming removed 4 bases from V and 6 bases from J; junction bases left unmatched: 4. CDR3 size: 14 residues.

The V and J genes are TRBV30 and TRBJ2-7, with 8 bases identical to TRBD2. CDR1 and CDR2 (germline): GTSNPN, SVGIG (reference sequence). The CDR3 sequence is 12 residues long. The V segment lost 2 bases and the J segment 5 bases; nucleotides outside the gene matches: 2. DNA of the CDR3: TGTGCCTGGAGTTCCGGGAGGGACGAGCAGTACTTC. This gives the protein CAWSSGRDEQYF.

The genes are TRBV6-1 and TRBJ2-4; the match to TRBD1 covers 7 bases. J gave up 0 bases and V 9 bases, and 5 bases lay outside the gene matches. The CDR3 has 14 residues. Germline values: CDR1 MNHNS, CDR2 SASEGT. The CDR3 coding sequence is TGTGCCAGTGACAGGGCCCTAGCCAAAAACATTCAGTACTTC. The encoded protein is CASDRALAKNIQYF.

This clone appeared a single time. The chain couples TRBV5-1 to TRBJ1-1; D remains ambiguous. CDR3 length: 14 amino acids. Germline-derived CDR1 and CDR2 are SGHRS and YFSETQ. The germline V and J ends were trimmed by 5 bases and 3 bases, with 14 bases remaining between them. As DNA, the CDR3 is TGCGCCAGCAGTGAAAGGGTAGGCTACACTGAAGCTTTCTTT. Amino acid sequence: CASSERVGYTEAFF. Full variable domain (outside the CDR3, taken from reference TRBV5-1 and TRBJ1-1): KAGVTQTPRYLIKTRGQQVTLSCSPISGHRSVSWYQQTPGQGLQFLFEYFSETQRNKGNFPGRFSGRQFSNSRSEMNVSTLELGDSALYLCASSERVGYTEAFFGQGTRLTVV.

The gene calls are TRBV1 and TRBJ2-6. TRBV1 is described as a pseudogene. The CDR3 length is 17 residues. CDR3 nucleotides: TGCACCAGCAGTCGGCGTTGTGCACAAAGTCGGGCCAACGTCCTGACTTTC. It translates to CTSSRRCAQSRANVLTF.

The chain recombines TRBV6-6 with TRBJ2-5; 7 nucleotides agree with TRBD1. Trimming took 0 bases from V and 2 from J; bases not matched to a gene: 3. In germline, CDR1 is MNHNY, CDR2 SVGAGI (reference sequence). The CDR3 covers 15 residues. The CDR3 bases are TGTGCCAGCAGTTACTCCGGGACAGTTCAAGAGACCCAGTACTTC. Protein: CASSYSGTVQETQYF.

This clone was found once. J is TRBJ2-1 and V is TRBV5-1; tentative D call: TRBD2 (6 bases). The CDR3 sequence is 14 residues long. Germline lookup yields CDR1 SGHRS and CDR2 YFSETQ. V lost 0 bases, J lost 7 bases, and 11 bases lay in between. As DNA, the CDR3 is TGCGCCAGCAGCTTGGACGGGAGTACAAATGAGCAGTTCTTC. Translation: CASSLDGSTNEQFF.

V usage is TRBV12-5 and J usage is TRBJ1-5, with no clear D. The germline V gene encodes CDR1 LGHNT and CDR2 FRNRAP. This CDR3 has 12 amino acids. Trimming shortened V by 4 bases and J by 9 bases, and 10 bases separated the two germline ends. The CDR3 DNA sequence: TGTGCTAGTGGTTCCTCTGACGGGCCCCAGCATTTT. Its translation is CASGSSDGPQHF.

CDR3 sequence reads: CSVVIQGAGTDTQYF. In DNA form, the CDR3 reads TGCAGCGTCGTAATCCAGGGGGCCGGTACAGATACGCAGTATTTT. The chain combines TRBV29-1 with TRBJ2-3; 8 bases fit TRBD1. After removal of 6 bases from V and 3 bases from J, the junction contained 11 bases not matched to a gene. The CDR3 sequence is 15 residues long. Looked up from germline, CDR1 is SQVTM and CDR2 is ANQGSEA.

The chain carries TRBV5-1 and TRBJ2-1; the match to TRBD2 covers 7 bases. The CDR3 covers 15 residues. The V and J ends lost 5 bases and 8 bases, in that order; junction bases with no gene match: 13. In germline, CDR1 is SGHRS, CDR2 YFSETQ. CDR3 bases: TGCGCCAGCAGTAGTGGACTAGTCGAAACCGATGAGCAGTTCTTC. It codes for CASSSGLVETDEQFF.

This chain uses TRBV9 with TRBJ1-2; D gene unclear. The CDR3 contains 13 residues. V was clipped by 4 bases and J by 3 bases, with 10 bases between them. Germline-derived CDR1 and CDR2 are SGDLS and YYNGEE. Here the CDR3 reads CASSPREDYGYTF. Written as DNA, the CDR3 is TGTGCCAGCAGCCCCCGGGAGGACTATGGCTACACCTTC.

CDR3 sequence: CASSQRWVGGEQFF. In DNA, the CDR3 is TGCGCCAGCAGCCAGAGGTGGGTCGGAGGCGAGCAGTTCTTC. The chain combines TRBV4-3 with TRBJ2-1, with TRBD2 as a possible D gene (5 bases). Trimming removed 3 bases from V and 10 bases from J, with 16 bases in between. Germline V CDR1 and CDR2: LGHNA, YSLEER. CDR3 length: 14 residues.

The V gene is TRBV5-1, the J gene TRBJ2-7; 8 bases are a match to TRBD1. This CDR3 spans 14 amino acids. Germline trimming cut 3 bases from V and 2 bases from J; bases unmatched to any gene: 4. Germline V gene sequence: CDR1 SGHRS, CDR2 YFSETQ. The CDR3 DNA follows: TGCGCCAGCAGCTGGACAGGGACCACCTACGAGCAGTACTTC. Translation gives CASSWTGTTYEQYF. Together with reference TRBV5-1 and TRBJ2-7, the CDR3 gives the full variable domain: KAGVTQTPRYLIKTRGQQVTLSCSPISGHRSVSWYQQTPGQGLQFLFEYFSETQRNKGNFPGRFSGRQFSNSRSEMNVSTLELGDSALYLCASSWTGTTYEQYFGPGTRLTVT.

The chain joins TRBV5-1 to TRBJ2-3, with D unclear. The CDR3 extends over 14 amino acids. The germline gives CDR1 SGHRS, CDR2 YFSETQ. V shed 7 bases and J shed 0 bases, with 12 bases lying between them. CDR3 DNA: TGCGCCAGCCCGCACGAGCCCAGCACAGATACGCAGTATTTT. Protein: CASPHEPSTDTQYF.